The rows below give T cell receptor beta chains drawn from one sample of a study of shared clonotypes between healthy human individuals. Data came from immunoSEQ multiplex PCR; TCRdb stores just in-frame clones and leaves some out. The sample has millions of clones; 80% to 95% are singletons. Sequenced input: naive CD4+ T cells from PBMCs. These receptors were taken from a man aged 18 to 30 in good health. Some clones in this sample may be carry-over from other donors' samples. CDR3s leave out the opening cysteine and the closing phenylalanine or tryptophan. The D gene is left open where the match is weak. Size is stated for part of the rows, as once, few or many counts, or as a class when the clone is expanded.

j_call: TRBJ2-7; d_call: NA; clone_size: NA; v_call: TRBV5-1; cdr3_aa: ASSLDPPSYEQY
j_call: TRBJ2-6; d_call: NA; clone_size: NA; v_call: TRBV10-3; cdr3_aa: AIREGLQVGDYSGANVLT
j_call: TRBJ1-5; d_call: NA; clone_size: NA; v_call: TRBV18; cdr3_aa: ASSPTPQPQH
j_call: TRBJ2-1; d_call: TRBD2; clone_size: NA; v_call: TRBV6-1; cdr3_aa: ASSEGLAATRNEQF
j_call: TRBJ1-1; d_call: NA; clone_size: NA; v_call: TRBV5-4; cdr3_aa: ASTPPNTEAF
j_call: TRBJ1-3; d_call: NA; clone_size: NA; v_call: TRBV7-2; cdr3_aa: ASSLAFSTATLNTIY
j_call: TRBJ1-2; d_call: NA; clone_size: NA; v_call: TRBV6-5; cdr3_aa: ASSPLGYGYT
j_call: TRBJ2-2; d_call: NA; clone_size: NA; v_call: TRBV6-1; cdr3_aa: ASSEGSPSGELF
j_call: TRBJ2-3; d_call: NA; clone_size: once; v_call: TRBV4-2; cdr3_aa: ASSQELGRPKGQY
j_call: TRBJ2-2; d_call: NA; clone_size: NA; v_call: TRBV19; cdr3_aa: ASSMTRSTGELF
j_call: TRBJ1-2; d_call: NA; clone_size: NA; v_call: TRBV5-4; cdr3_aa: ASSFRDINDGYT
j_call: TRBJ2-7; d_call: NA; clone_size: NA; v_call: TRBV2; cdr3_aa: ASSALHSYEQY
j_call: TRBJ1-4; d_call: TRBD1; clone_size: NA; v_call: TRBV18; cdr3_aa: ASSPGTGREKLF
j_call: TRBJ2-2; d_call: NA; clone_size: NA; v_call: TRBV2; cdr3_aa: ASSDFGSANTGELF
j_call: TRBJ2-7; d_call: NA; clone_size: NA; v_call: TRBV2; cdr3_aa: ASIPGRVGEQY
j_call: TRBJ1-1; d_call: NA; clone_size: NA; v_call: TRBV10-3; cdr3_aa: AISESRDTEAF
j_call: TRBJ2-7; d_call: NA; clone_size: NA; v_call: TRBV27; cdr3_aa: ASSLSVREKGYEQY
j_call: TRBJ1-2; d_call: NA; clone_size: NA; v_call: TRBV5-1; cdr3_aa: ASSAQGAHYGYT
j_call: TRBJ1-1; d_call: NA; clone_size: NA; v_call: TRBV2; cdr3_aa: ASSEDRRTEAF
j_call: TRBJ2-7; d_call: NA; clone_size: once; v_call: TRBV7-9; cdr3_aa: ASSPQVYEQY
j_call: TRBJ1-2; d_call: TRBD1; clone_size: NA; v_call: TRBV7-3; cdr3_aa: ASSFGSGGDYGYT
j_call: TRBJ2-7; d_call: NA; clone_size: NA; v_call: TRBV28; cdr3_aa: ASSWGYEQY
j_call: TRBJ1-3; d_call: NA; clone_size: NA; v_call: TRBV11-2; cdr3_aa: ASSLGRSGNTIY
j_call: TRBJ2-5; d_call: TRBD1; clone_size: NA; v_call: TRBV30; cdr3_aa: AWTHGQGAGGTQY
j_call: TRBJ2-7; d_call: NA; clone_size: NA; v_call: TRBV6-5; cdr3_aa: ASRPRARNEQY
j_call: TRBJ1-2; d_call: NA; clone_size: NA; v_call: TRBV28; cdr3_aa: ASQGSTYGYT
j_call: TRBJ2-5; d_call: NA; clone_size: NA; v_call: TRBV11-3; cdr3_aa: ASSCTGHNLGETQY
j_call: TRBJ1-2; d_call: NA; clone_size: NA; v_call: TRBV6-1; cdr3_aa: ASSGQGYGYT
j_call: TRBJ2-7; d_call: NA; clone_size: NA; v_call: TRBV7-9; cdr3_aa: ASSFQTGRNEQY
j_call: TRBJ2-6; d_call: TRBD1; clone_size: NA; v_call: TRBV27; cdr3_aa: ASSSLGQALSPRSGANVLT
j_call: TRBJ2-3; d_call: TRBD2; clone_size: NA; v_call: TRBV7-2; cdr3_aa: ASSLRLAVTDTQY
j_call: TRBJ2-1; d_call: NA; clone_size: NA; v_call: TRBV2; cdr3_aa: ASRGGLASSYNEQF
j_call: TRBJ2-7; d_call: NA; clone_size: NA; v_call: TRBV6-1; cdr3_aa: ASSEFRGGYSYEQY
j_call: TRBJ2-7; d_call: TRBD2; clone_size: NA; v_call: TRBV14; cdr3_aa: ASSRLTSGSYEQY
j_call: TRBJ1-6; d_call: NA; clone_size: NA; v_call: TRBV7-9; cdr3_aa: ASSSGAGEGNSPLH
j_call: TRBJ2-1; d_call: NA; clone_size: NA; v_call: TRBV5-8; cdr3_aa: ASSLGRPSGRDNEQF
j_call: TRBJ1-1; d_call: TRBD1; clone_size: NA; v_call: TRBV5-6; cdr3_aa: ASSPPGQGIGTEAF
j_call: TRBJ1-1; d_call: NA; clone_size: NA; v_call: TRBV6-1; cdr3_aa: ASRLMNTEAF
j_call: TRBJ2-3; d_call: NA; clone_size: NA; v_call: TRBV4-1; cdr3_aa: ASSQGQDPTDTQY
j_call: TRBJ2-3; d_call: TRBD1; clone_size: NA; v_call: TRBV19; cdr3_aa: ASSRRTGGITDTQY
j_call: TRBJ2-2; d_call: NA; clone_size: NA; v_call: TRBV27; cdr3_aa: ASSWTDGGRYTGELF
j_call: TRBJ2-1; d_call: NA; clone_size: NA; v_call: TRBV19; cdr3_aa: ATAGRDEQF
j_call: TRBJ2-3; d_call: NA; clone_size: NA; v_call: TRBV5-1; cdr3_aa: ASSSPGNTDTQY